This T cell receptor beta chain was captured by sequencing in a study of cytomegalovirus exposure and HLA in healthy donors. PCR primers comprised 60 Vbeta and 13 Jbeta primers. The table came from immunoSEQ multiplex PCR; TCRdb's copy has only in-frame clones and leaves some out. Here the sample table reports 38,000 or so clones. On this clone itself: Its antigen is not known.

Study-wide findings and caveats: The study listed approximately 170 cytomegalovirus-associated TCR beta chains. A further, later analysis showed that HLA-associated TCR beta chains (compared with equally common others) were more clonally expanded.

The sequence came from a young man in good health and CMV-seronegative. Sequenced material: PBMCs.

The CDR3 region is CASSTGTDNQPQHF. CDR3 DNA: TGCGCCAGCAGCACCGGGACAGACAATCAGCCCCAGCATTTT. The chain carries TRBV5-1 and TRBJ1-5, with 7 nucleotides matching TRBD1. CDR1 and CDR2 from the germline V gene are SGHRS and YFSETQ. V lost 4 bases, J lost 3 bases, and 4 bases stayed unmatched. The CDR3 contains 14 residues.